This T cell receptor (beta chain) was captured in a study of human versus mouse CDR3 diversity and MHC coevolution. Turning to the study itself: Samples had between about 5.5 x 10^6 and 1.7 x 10^7 valid reads.

Assay: immunoSEQ multiplex PCR; the TCRdb copy retains only in-frame clones and omits some. The table lists about 81,000 clones, about 94% of them singletons, with 1.1% to 1.5% in the top ten. For this clone: What it recognizes is unknown.

This CDR3 region has 16 residues. Germline trimming cut 3 bases from V and 3 bases from J; bases unmatched to any gene: 5. CDR1 is MNHEY and CDR2 is SVGAGI in the germline V gene. Study-wide findings and caveats: Mice had fewer CDR3 deletions and insertions than humans on average.

V gene TRBV6-5 combines with J gene TRBJ1-4, with 9 bases lining up with TRBD1. Specimen: naive CD4+ T cells from blood. Indicated subset: CD45RO-negative CD62L-positive naive CD4 T cells. The clonotype comes from a person aged 30-69 years in good health. The DNA for the CDR3 is TGTGCCAGCAGTTATCTCGGGACAGGGCCTAATGAAAAACTGTTTTTT. Its protein product is CASSYLGTGPNEKLFF.